This T cell receptor (beta chain) emerged from a study of T-cell reconstitution after alpha-beta-depleted transplantation in children. Unique molecular identifiers were incorporated into the prepared TCRbeta library. TCRdb ran MiXCR on the PCR reads and lists one entry per CDR3 protein. Here the sample spans around 420,000 distinct CDR3 sequences, around 15% being singletons. In regard to this clonotype: Its antigen is unidentified.

The CDR3 contains 17 residues. V gave up 3 bases and J gave up 5 bases; unmatched junction bases: 11. Germline CDR1 is LGHNA and CDR2 is YSLEER. Study-level results: At around two months after transplant, the alpha-beta T cells were reportedly derived from several hundred expanded clones that came from non-depleted graft cells.

This specimen was PBMCs, mostly from graft donor cells, taken 360 days after TCRalphabeta/CD19-depleted stem cell transplant. V is TRBV4-3 and J is TRBJ2-3, with 10 bases aligning to TRBD2. The clonotype comes from a boy in the first two years of life who had a stem cell transplant for Wiskott-Aldrich syndrome, so the T cells may come from the graft donor. CDR3: CASSHGGTSGAKDTQYF. The CDR3 DNA reads TGCGCCAGCAGCCACGGGGGAACTAGCGGGGCGAAAGATACGCAGTATTTT.